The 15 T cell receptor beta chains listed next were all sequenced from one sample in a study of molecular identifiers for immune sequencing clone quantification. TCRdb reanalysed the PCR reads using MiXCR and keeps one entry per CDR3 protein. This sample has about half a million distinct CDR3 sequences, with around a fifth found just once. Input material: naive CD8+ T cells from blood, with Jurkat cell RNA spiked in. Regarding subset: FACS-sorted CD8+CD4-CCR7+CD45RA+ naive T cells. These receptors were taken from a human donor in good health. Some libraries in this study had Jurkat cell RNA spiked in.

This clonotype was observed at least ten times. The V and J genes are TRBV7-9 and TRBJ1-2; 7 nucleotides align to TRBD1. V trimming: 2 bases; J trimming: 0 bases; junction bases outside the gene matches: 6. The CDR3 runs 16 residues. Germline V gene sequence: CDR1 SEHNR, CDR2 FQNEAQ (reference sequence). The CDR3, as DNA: TGTGCCAGCAGCTTACCCGAGGGGGCAACTAACTATGGCTACACCTTC. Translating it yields CASSLPEGATNYGYTF.

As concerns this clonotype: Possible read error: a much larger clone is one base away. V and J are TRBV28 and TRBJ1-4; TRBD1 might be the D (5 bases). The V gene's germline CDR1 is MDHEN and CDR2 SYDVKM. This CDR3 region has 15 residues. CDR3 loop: CASSLLTASNEKLSF. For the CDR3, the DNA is TGTGCCAGCAGTTTATTGACAGCTTCTAATGAAAAACTGTCTTTT.

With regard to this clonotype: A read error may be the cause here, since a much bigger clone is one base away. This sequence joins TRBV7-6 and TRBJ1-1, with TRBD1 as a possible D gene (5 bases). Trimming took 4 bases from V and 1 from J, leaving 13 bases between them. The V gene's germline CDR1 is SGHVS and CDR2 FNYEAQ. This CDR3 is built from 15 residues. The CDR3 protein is CASSSPTETNTEAFF. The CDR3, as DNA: TGTGCCAGCAGCTCTCCGACAGAGACGAACACTGAAGCTTTCTTT.

In DNA form, the CDR3 reads TGCGCCAGCAGCCAGGGGTCGAGACGGGATTCACCCCTCCACTTT. Translation gives CASSQGSRRDSPLHF. The J gene is TRBJ1-6, the V gene TRBV4-3, with unresolved D. Looked up from germline, CDR1 is LGHNA and CDR2 is YSLEER. Trimming pared 3 bases from V and 8 bases from J, leaving 14 bases between. The CDR3 spans 15 residues.

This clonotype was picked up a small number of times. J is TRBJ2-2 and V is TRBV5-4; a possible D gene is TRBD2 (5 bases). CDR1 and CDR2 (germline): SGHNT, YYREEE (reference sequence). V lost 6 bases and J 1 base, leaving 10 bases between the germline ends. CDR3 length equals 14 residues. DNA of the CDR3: TGTGCCAGCACTCCAGCGGTGAACACCGGGGAGCTGTTTTTT. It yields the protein CASTPAVNTGELFF.

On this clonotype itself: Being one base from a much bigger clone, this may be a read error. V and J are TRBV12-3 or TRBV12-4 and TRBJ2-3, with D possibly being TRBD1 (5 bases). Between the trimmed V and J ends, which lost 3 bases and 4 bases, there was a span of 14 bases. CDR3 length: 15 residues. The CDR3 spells CASSFGAAVPDTQYF. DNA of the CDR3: TGTGCCAGCAGTTTTGGGGCCGCAGTCCCAGATACGCAGTATTTT.

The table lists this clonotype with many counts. The CDR3: CSARDWDSSTDTQYF. CDR3 coding DNA: TGCAGTGCTAGAGACTGGGACTCCTCCACAGATACGCAGTATTTT. The genes are TRBV20-1 and TRBJ2-3; TRBD2 is a possible D gene (6 bases). Trimming cost V 0 bases and J 2 bases, with 12 bases left between them. The CDR3 is 15 residues long. Germline V lookup: CDR1 DFQATT, CDR2 SNEGSKA (reference sequence).

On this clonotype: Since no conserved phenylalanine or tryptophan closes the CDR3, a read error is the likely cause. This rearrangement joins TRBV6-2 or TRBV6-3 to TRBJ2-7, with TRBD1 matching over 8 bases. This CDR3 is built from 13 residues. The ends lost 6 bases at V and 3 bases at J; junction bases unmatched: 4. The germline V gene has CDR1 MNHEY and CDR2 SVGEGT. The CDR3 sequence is CASSPGTGYEQYY. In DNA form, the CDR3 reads TGTGCCAGCAGCCCCGGGACAGGCTACGAGCAGTACTAC.

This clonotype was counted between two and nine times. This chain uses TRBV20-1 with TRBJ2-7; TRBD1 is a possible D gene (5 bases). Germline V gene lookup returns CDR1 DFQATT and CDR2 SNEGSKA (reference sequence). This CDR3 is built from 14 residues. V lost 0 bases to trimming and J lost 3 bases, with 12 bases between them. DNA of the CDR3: TGCAGTGCTAGAGATGAGACAGCGCTCTACGAGCAGTACTTC. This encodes CSARDETALYEQYF.

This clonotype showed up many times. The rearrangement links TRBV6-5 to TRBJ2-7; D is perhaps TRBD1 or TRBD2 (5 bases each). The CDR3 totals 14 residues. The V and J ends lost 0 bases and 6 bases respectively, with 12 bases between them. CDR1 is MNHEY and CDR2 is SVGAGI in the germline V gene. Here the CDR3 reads CASSYSGPRAEQYF. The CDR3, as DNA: TGTGCCAGCAGTTACTCGGGACCTAGGGCCGAGCAGTACTTC.

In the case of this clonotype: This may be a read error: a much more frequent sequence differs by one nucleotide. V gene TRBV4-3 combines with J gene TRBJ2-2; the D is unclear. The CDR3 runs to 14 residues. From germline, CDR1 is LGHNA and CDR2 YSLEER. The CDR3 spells CANSQAQNTGELFF. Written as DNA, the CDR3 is TGCGCCAACAGCCAAGCCCAGAACACCGGGGAGCTGTTTTTT.

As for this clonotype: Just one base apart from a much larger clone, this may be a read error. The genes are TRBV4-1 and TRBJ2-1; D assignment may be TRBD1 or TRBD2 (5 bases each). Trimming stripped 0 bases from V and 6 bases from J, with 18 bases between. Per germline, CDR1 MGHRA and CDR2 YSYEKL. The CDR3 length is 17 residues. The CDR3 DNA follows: TGCGCCAGCAGCCAAGATCTGGGGACGGCGACCTGCAATGAGCAGTTCTTC. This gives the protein CASSQDLGTATCNEQFF.

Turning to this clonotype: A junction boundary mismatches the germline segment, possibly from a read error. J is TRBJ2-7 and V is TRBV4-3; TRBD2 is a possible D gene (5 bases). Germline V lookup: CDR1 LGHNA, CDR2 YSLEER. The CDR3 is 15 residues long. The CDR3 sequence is CASSQGTGSSYGQYF. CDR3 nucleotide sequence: TGCGCCAGCAGCCAAGGGACGGGAAGCTCCTACGGGCAGTACTTC.

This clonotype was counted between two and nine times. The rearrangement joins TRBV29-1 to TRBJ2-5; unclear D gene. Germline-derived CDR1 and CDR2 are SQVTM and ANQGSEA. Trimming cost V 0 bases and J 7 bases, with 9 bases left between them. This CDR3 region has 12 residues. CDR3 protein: CSVEEGGLTQYF. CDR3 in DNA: TGCAGCGTTGAAGAAGGTGGGCTGACCCAGTACTTC.

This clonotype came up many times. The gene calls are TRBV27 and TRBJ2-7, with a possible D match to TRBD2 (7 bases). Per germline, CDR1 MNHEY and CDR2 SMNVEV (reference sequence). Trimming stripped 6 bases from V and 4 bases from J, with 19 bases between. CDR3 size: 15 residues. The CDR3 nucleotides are TGTGCCAGCAGAGCCAGTGGGGGGGCTATTTACGAGCAGTACTTC. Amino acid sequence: CASRASGGAIYEQYF.